This record covers a single T cell receptor (beta chain). Its binding antigen is unknown. No quality values exist for individual bases; no much larger clone is one base distant. The data originate from a study of cytomegalovirus exposure and HLA in healthy donors (dated by TCRdb to between 2016 and 2019). For the wider study: The 666 repertoires of the first cohort and the roughly 110 validation repertoires were produced on the same platform, according to a later analysis. The study aimed to test whether cataloging public T cell receptors could reveal signatures of past pathogen exposure. In addition to the first cohort of roughly 670 subjects, a separate validation cohort of 120 different subjects was used. High-throughput TCR immunosequencing, statistical association of individual TCRs with disease status, and machine learning were combined to predict cytomegalovirus infection status. What the authors observed across the whole study: The authors suggested that the approach could potentially be generalized to other disease states and immunological phenotypes. While some public TCRs were present in many individuals, most TCR sequences turned up only very rarely across donors. The validation cohort had no HLA typing available for a later analysis, so co-occurrence within that cohort was assessed over all 130 or so repertoires. In vitro tests confirmed that a few of the cytomegalovirus-associated TCR beta chains recognize cytomegalovirus antigens. Cytomegalovirus status was reported to be diagnosed by the classifier with high specificity and sensitivity in both the original and validation cohorts. In the study, 150 to 200 TCR beta chains were listed as associated with cytomegalovirus. A later analysis found that TCRs clustered in the first cohort also tended to co-occur in the 95 to 150 validation repertoires, with roughly 95% of cluster scores above 0.

Including the terminal cysteine and phenylalanine, the CDR3 comprises 14 residues. Left in the record is the CDR3 DNA by itself, 42 bases read in frame from the first base. The germline V gene specifies MNHNS as CDR1 and SASEGT as CDR2. Clipping removes 2 bases from V and 6 bases from J, with 7 as the unmatched junction base count. The library was made by the immunoSEQ multiplex PCR assay. The paper's data handling went like this. A statistical classification framework was developed to diagnose cytomegalovirus status using the catalog of TCR beta chain sequences. The source is immuneACCESS, and TCRdb retained only in-frame sequences with V and J called. Part of the clones is not carried over; for the studies checked, unresolved V genes explain less than half of this, and the remainder is unexplained. V and J calls plus clone size are reproduced from that table; the DNA served to infer D and trimming. A total of roughly 110,000 clones appear in this sample, about 87% of them only once. The top ten clones comprise roughly 2% of the sample.

Separate from the approximately 670-subject first cohort, the validation cohort of 120 subjects was the group to which the donors belonged. The sample was PBMCs. The V and J segments used are TRBV6-1 and TRBJ2-7; 7 central bases correspond to TRBD1. The receptor was derived from a young woman in good health and CMV-seropositive. The CDR3 region: CASSELTGIREQYF. The nucleotide sequence is TGTGCCAGCAGTGAATTGACAGGGATCCGCGAGCAGTACTTC.